This TCR beta chain derives from a study of OX40 agonist ivuxolimab in advanced cancers. Study results and caveats: Certain nonresponding patients likewise had low normalized T-cell clonal expansion.

This clone was observed a single time. Its antigen is as yet unknown. Profiled with immunoSEQ multiplex PCR; TCRdb holds only in-frame clones, not every one. The table lists about 59,000 clones, around 82% of them singletons. Autoimmune disease history or systemic immunosuppression disqualified patients. This receptor was obtained from an adult with an advanced solid tumor such as melanoma, head and neck, liver or kidney cancer. Sample: CD4+ or CD8+ T cells sorted from blood, taken in a trial of the OX40 agonist ivuxolimab.

The CDR3 loop reads CASSPAAGPDGYTF. The CDR3 DNA is TGTGCCAGCTCGCCCGCGGCAGGGCCAGATGGCTACACCTTC. V is TRBV18 and J is TRBJ1-2; D possibly corresponds to TRBD1 (5 bases). With 6 bases removed from V and 6 bases from J, the gap between germline ends came to 17 bases. This CDR3 is 14 amino acids long. Looked up from germline, CDR1 is KGHSH and CDR2 is LQKENI.